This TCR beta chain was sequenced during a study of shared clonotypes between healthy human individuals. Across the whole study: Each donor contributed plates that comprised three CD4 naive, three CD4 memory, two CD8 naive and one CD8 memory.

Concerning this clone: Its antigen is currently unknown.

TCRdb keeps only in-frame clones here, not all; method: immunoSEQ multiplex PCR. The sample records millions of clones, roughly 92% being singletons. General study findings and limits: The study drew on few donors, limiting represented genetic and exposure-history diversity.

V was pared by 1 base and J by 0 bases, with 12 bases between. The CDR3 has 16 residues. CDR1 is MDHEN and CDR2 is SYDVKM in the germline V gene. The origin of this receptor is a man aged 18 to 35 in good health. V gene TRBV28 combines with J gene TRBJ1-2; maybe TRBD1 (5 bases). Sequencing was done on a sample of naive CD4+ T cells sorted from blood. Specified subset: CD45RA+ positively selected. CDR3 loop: CASSLLSGGANYGYTF. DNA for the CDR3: TGTGCCAGCAGTTTATTAAGCGGGGGAGCTAACTATGGCTACACCTTC.